These T cell receptor beta chains were read from a single sample in a study of a mutant IDH1 vaccine in newly diagnosed glioma. The antigens these receptors bind are not known. Generated by immunoSEQ multiplex PCR, the TCRdb table keeps only in-frame clones and is missing some. The sample contains 45,000 to 65,000 clones, less than 65% of which appear only once. The material was peripheral blood mononuclear cells (PBMCs), obtained from a glioma patient whose treatment included an IDH1 peptide vaccine. Every receptor here comes from a man aged 40-49 years with glioma. Some clones in this sample may be carry-over from other donors' samples. Each CDR3 is given with its conserved first and last residue. D genes are given only for firm matches. Part of the rows lack a size; the others show once, few, many or a class for expanded clones.

size: once
D: -
V: TRBV4-2
J: TRBJ2-3
CDR3: CAYLRTTTDTQYF
DNA: TGTGCCTACCTCCGGACTACCACAGATACGCAGTATTTT

size: -
D: -
V: TRBV25-1
J: TRBJ1-3
CDR3: CASGFGNTIYF
DNA: TGTGCCTCAGGATTTGGAAACACCATATATTTT

size: -
D: -
V: TRBV19
J: TRBJ1-1
CDR3: CASMRGRTEAFF
DNA: TGTGCCAGTATGAGGGGACGGACTGAAGCTTTCTTT

size: once
D: -
V: TRBV5-1
J: TRBJ2-1
CDR3: CASSLLVPRGNNEQFF
DNA: TGCGCCAGCAGCTTGTTAGTGCCGCGCGGGAACAATGAGCAGTTCTTC

size: -
D: TRBD1
V: TRBV30
J: TRBJ1-2
CDR3: CAWSQTGGGYTF
DNA: TGTGCCTGGAGTCAGACAGGGGGTGGCTACACCTTC

size: -
D: -
V: TRBV6-5
J: TRBJ1-1
CDR3: CASSYSPSGARGEAFF
DNA: TGTGCCAGCAGTTACTCCCCCTCCGGGGCCAGGGGTGAAGCTTTCTTT

size: -
D: -
V: TRBV18
J: TRBJ2-3
CDR3: CASRQGQGGTDTQYF
DNA: TGTGCCAGCCGCCAGGGGCAGGGCGGCACAGATACGCAGTATTTT

size: -
D: -
V: TRBV4-1
J: TRBJ1-1
CDR3: CASSHVPGNTEAFF
DNA: TGCGCCAGCAGCCATGTCCCGGGAAACACTGAAGCTTTCTTT

size: once
D: -
V: TRBV5-1
J: TRBJ1-1
CDR3: CASSLGILNTEAFF
DNA: TGCGCCAGCAGCTTGGGCATCCTGAACACTGAAGCTTTCTTT

size: -
D: -
V: TRBV4-1
J: TRBJ2-1
CDR3: CASSHPGAQFF
DNA: TGCGCCAGCAGCCACCCAGGGGCGCAGTTCTTC

size: -
D: -
V: TRBV10-1
J: TRBJ2-6
CDR3: CASSDSGYSGANVLTF
DNA: TGCGCCAGCAGTGACTCAGGGTACTCTGGGGCCAACGTCCTGACTTTC

size: -
D: -
V: TRBV2
J: TRBJ1-6
CDR3: CASSPQLGSYNSPLHF
DNA: TGTGCCAGCAGTCCTCAGTTGGGATCCTATAATTCACCCCTCCACTTT

size: -
D: -
V: TRBV2
J: TRBJ2-5
CDR3: CASSRQSQETQYF
DNA: TGTGCCAGCAGTCGACAGTCCCAAGAGACCCAGTACTTC

size: -
D: -
V: TRBV7-9
J: TRBJ2-7
CDR3: CASSAMDTSYEQYF
DNA: TGTGCCAGCAGCGCAATGGACACGTCCTACGAGCAGTACTTC

size: -
D: -
V: TRBV6-5
J: TRBJ2-3
CDR3: CASSYGRQWDTQYF
DNA: TGTGCCAGCAGTTACGGACGTCAATGGGATACGCAGTATTTT

size: few
D: -
V: TRBV4-1
J: TRBJ2-2
CDR3: CASSQGATGELFF
DNA: TGCGCCAGCAGCCAAGGGGCAACCGGGGAGCTGTTTTTT

size: -
D: -
V: TRBV7-9
J: TRBJ1-1
CDR3: CASSFQGTEAFF
DNA: TGTGCCAGCAGCTTTCAAGGAACTGAAGCTTTCTTT

size: -
D: -
V: TRBV7-9
J: TRBJ1-3
CDR3: CASSPQGPAGNTIYF
DNA: TGTGCCAGCAGCCCACAGGGCCCCGCTGGAAACACCATATATTTT

size: -
D: -
V: TRBV5-1
J: TRBJ2-7
CDR3: CASSLEGGHEQYF
DNA: TGCGCCAGCAGCTTGGAGGGGGGCCACGAGCAGTACTTC

size: few
D: TRBD2
V: TRBV18
J: TRBJ2-1
CDR3: CASSLLAGDYNEQFF
DNA: TGTGCCAGCTCACTACTAGCGGGGGACTACAATGAGCAGTTCTTC

size: few
D: TRBD2
V: TRBV6-5
J: TRBJ2-1
CDR3: CASSTRTSGGNEQFF
DNA: TGTGCCAGCAGCACTCGGACTAGCGGGGGGAATGAGCAGTTCTTC

size: -
D: TRBD2
V: TRBV10-3
J: TRBJ2-6
CDR3: CAVSGTELSGANVLTF
DNA: TGTGCCGTCAGCGGGACCGAGCTCTCTGGGGCCAACGTCCTGACTTTC

size: few
D: TRBD2
V: TRBV18
J: TRBJ2-2
CDR3: CASSLTSGGSDTGELFF
DNA: TGTGCCAGCTCACTCACTAGCGGGGGGAGCGACACCGGGGAGCTGTTTTTT

size: -
D: -
V: TRBV7-2
J: TRBJ2-7
CDR3: CASSLSITTYEQYF
DNA: TGTGCCAGCAGCTTGAGCATAACGACCTACGAGCAGTACTTC

size: -
D: -
V: TRBV6-6
J: TRBJ1-4
CDR3: CASSSPGTTNEKLFF
DNA: TGTGCCAGCAGTTCTCCCGGGACAACTAATGAAAAACTGTTTTTT

size: -
D: -
V: TRBV4-1
J: TRBJ1-5
CDR3: CASSQDPGRSGNQPQHF
DNA: TGCGCCAGCAGCCAAGACCCGGGGCGGTCTGGCAATCAGCCCCAGCATTTT

size: -
D: TRBD2
V: TRBV7-8
J: TRBJ2-3
CDR3: CASSLTSGGADTQYF
DNA: TGTGCCAGCAGCTTAACTAGCGGGGGGGCAGATACGCAGTATTTT

size: once
D: -
V: TRBV5-6
J: TRBJ1-4
CDR3: CASSLRVSSNEKLFF
DNA: TGTGCCAGCAGCTTGAGGGTCAGCTCTAATGAAAAACTGTTTTTT

size: few
D: -
V: TRBV5-4
J: TRBJ2-2
CDR3: CASSYIGRELFF
DNA: TGTGCCAGCAGCTACATAGGGAGGGAGCTGTTTTTT

size: -
D: TRBD2
V: TRBV5-1
J: TRBJ2-7
CDR3: CASSLLLAATSSEQYF
DNA: TGCGCCAGCAGCTTGTTACTAGCGGCGACCTCCTCAGAGCAGTACTTC

size: -
D: -
V: TRBV2
J: TRBJ2-3
CDR3: CASSAYMVASTDTQYF
DNA: TGTGCCAGCAGTGCCTACATGGTGGCTAGCACAGATACGCAGTATTTT

size: -
D: -
V: TRBV29-1
J: TRBJ2-7
CDR3: CSVGGGAGNEQYF
DNA: TGCAGCGTTGGAGGTGGGGCTGGCAACGAGCAGTACTTC

size: once
D: -
V: TRBV11-2
J: TRBJ2-3
CDR3: CASSLQDAQYF
DNA: TGTGCCAGCAGCTTACAGGATGCGCAGTATTTT

size: -
D: -
V: TRBV25-1
J: TRBJ2-7
CDR3: CASRETGSYEQYF
DNA: TGTGCCAGCAGAGAAACAGGGTCCTACGAGCAGTACTTC

size: -
D: TRBD1
V: TRBV11-2
J: TRBJ1-1
CDR3: CASSLVAGGGTEAFF
DNA: TGTGCCAGCAGCTTAGTGGCAGGGGGCGGCACTGAAGCTTTCTTT

size: few
D: -
V: TRBV19
J: TRBJ1-6
CDR3: CASSLGRNNSPLHF
DNA: TGTGCCAGTAGTCTCGGACGTAATAATTCACCCCTCCACTTT

size: -
D: -
V: TRBV7-8
J: TRBJ2-7
CDR3: CASSLMSGYEQYF
DNA: TGTGCCAGCAGCTTAATGTCGGGGTACGAGCAGTACTTC

size: few
D: TRBD1
V: TRBV29-1
J: TRBJ1-1
CDR3: CSVRQGNTEAFF
DNA: TGCAGCGTACGACAGGGAAACACTGAAGCTTTCTTT

size: -
D: -
V: TRBV19
J: TRBJ1-6
CDR3: CASSIDSTPGSSYNSPLHF
DNA: TGTGCCAGTAGTATAGATTCCACCCCGGGGAGCTCCTATAATTCACCCCTCCACTTT

size: -
D: -
V: TRBV6-5
J: TRBJ1-1
CDR3: CASSYRAVMNTEAFF
DNA: TGTGCCAGCAGTTATCGTGCGGTCATGAACACTGAAGCTTTCTTT

size: few
D: -
V: TRBV30
J: TRBJ2-7
CDR3: CAWSGPSAASSYEQYF
DNA: TGTGCCTGGAGTGGTCCCTCCGCCGCGAGCTCCTACGAGCAGTACTTC

size: once
D: -
V: TRBV4-1
J: TRBJ2-3
CDR3: CASSQESGPRDADTQYF
DNA: TGCGCCAGCAGCCAAGAATCCGGGCCCCGGGACGCAGATACGCAGTATTTT

size: -
D: TRBD1
V: TRBV10-2
J: TRBJ2-3
CDR3: CASSDRGTGYTDTQYF
DNA: TGCGCCAGCAGTGACCGCGGGACAGGGTATACAGATACGCAGTATTTT

size: -
D: -
V: TRBV9
J: TRBJ2-5
CDR3: CASSVQGSETQYF
DNA: TGTGCCAGCAGCGTTCAGGGCTCAGAGACCCAGTACTTC

size: -
D: -
V: TRBV29-1
J: TRBJ2-2
CDR3: CSVDDTGELFF
DNA: TGCAGCGTTGACGACACCGGGGAGCTGTTTTTT

size: few
D: -
V: TRBV7-7
J: TRBJ1-1
CDR3: CASSDMVGTEAFF
DNA: TGTGCTAGCAGCGACATGGTCGGTACTGAAGCTTTCTTT